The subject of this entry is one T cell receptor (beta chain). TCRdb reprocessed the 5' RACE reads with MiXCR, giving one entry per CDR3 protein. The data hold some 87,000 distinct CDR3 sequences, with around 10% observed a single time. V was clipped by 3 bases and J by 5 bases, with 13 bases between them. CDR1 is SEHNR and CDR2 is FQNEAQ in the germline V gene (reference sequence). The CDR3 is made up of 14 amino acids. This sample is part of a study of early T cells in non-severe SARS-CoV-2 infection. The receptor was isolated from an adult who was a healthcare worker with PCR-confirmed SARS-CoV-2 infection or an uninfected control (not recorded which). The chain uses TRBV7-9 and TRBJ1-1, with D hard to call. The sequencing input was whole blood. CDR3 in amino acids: CASSLRAEGTEAFF. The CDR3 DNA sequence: TGTGCCAGCAGCTTGAGGGCGGAGGGTACTGAAGCTTTCTTT.